A single sample gave rise to the 26 T cell receptor beta chains below, sequenced in a study of blood T cells in healthy people across ages. Sample-barcoded 5' priming and a J-beta primer mix drove a second PCR of about 7 to 12 cycles. TCRdb itself ran the 5' RACE reads through MiXCR, one entry per CDR3 protein. The top ten clones hold 9.4% of a sample with some 760,000 distinct CDR3 sequences, roughly 25% of them seen once. This sample also belongs to another study, concerning T cells of mothers and their children.

Sequenced material: blood. These receptors were collected from a boy between 10 and 17 years old in good health.

CDR3 nucleotides: TGTGCCAGCAGCAACCTACAGGGAGGCCAAGAGACCCAGTACTTC. Translated: CASSNLQGGQETQYF. The genes are TRBV5-6 and TRBJ2-5; D possibly matches TRBD1 or TRBD2 (6 bases each). The CDR3 is made up of 15 amino acids. V was clipped by 4 bases and J by 1 base, with 14 bases between them. CDR1 is SGHDT, CDR2 YYEEEE, per germline.

In nucleotides, the CDR3 is TGTGCCAGCAATTCGGGGGCAAACTATGTCTCCTATAATTCACCCCTCCACTTT. Protein sequence: CASNSGANYVSYNSPLHF. V gene TRBV6-5 combines with J gene TRBJ1-6; D is possibly TRBD1 (6 bases). V was shortened by 7 bases and J by 0 bases, with 19 bases between the two germline ends. Germline V CDR1 and CDR2: MNHEY, SVGAGI. There are 18 residues in the CDR3.

The rearrangement links TRBV5-1 to TRBJ1-3, with a tentative D call TRBD1 (5 bases). Germline CDR1 and CDR2: SGHRS and YFSETQ. This CDR3 has 14 amino acids. V was clipped by 7 bases and J by 2 bases, with 13 bases between them. This CDR3 is CASQGLSPGNTIYF. CDR3 DNA: TGCGCCAGCCAGGGACTTTCGCCTGGAAACACCATATATTTT.

V usage is TRBV2 and J usage is TRBJ2-5; D possibly matches TRBD1 or TRBD2 (6 bases each). The CDR3 totals 14 residues. Germline V gene data show CDR1 as SNHLY and CDR2 as FYNNEI. V dropped 7 bases and J dropped 11 bases, with 23 bases sitting between them. DNA for the CDR3: TGTGCCAGCACCCAAGGTCCGGGGGCAGGTTGGCAGTACTTC. This translates into CASTQGPGAGWQYF.

This clonotype appeared many times. The V call is TRBV7-2, the J call TRBJ2-7; D is tentatively TRBD1 or TRBD2 (5 bases each). The germline V gene encodes CDR1 SGHTA and CDR2 FQGNSA. The V end lost 1 base, the J end lost 6 bases, and 7 bases lay between the germline ends. The length of the CDR3 is 12 residues. DNA of the CDR3: TGTGCCAGCAGCTTAGGGGGGTCCGAGCAGTACTTC. It specifies CASSLGGSEQYF.

The chain uses TRBV29-1 and TRBJ1-2; 9 bases agree with TRBD1. The CDR3 length is 14 residues. J gave up 6 bases and V 4 bases, and 9 bases lay outside the gene matches. The germline V gene encodes CDR1 SQVTM and CDR2 ANQGSEA. The CDR3 spells CSVGTTGGAHGYTF. DNA of the CDR3: TGCAGCGTTGGAACGACAGGGGGTGCTCATGGCTACACCTTC.

The chain combines TRBV12-3 or TRBV12-4 with TRBJ2-3; tentatively, D is TRBD2 (5 bases). V was cut by 3 bases and J by 1 base, with 14 bases left in between. CDR3 length equals 16 residues. DNA of the CDR3: TGTGCCAGCAGTTTTGAGCCCAGCGGTGGCACAGATACGCAGTATTTT. Protein sequence: CASSFEPSGGTDTQYF.

This clonotype was seen more than once but under ten times. This chain joins TRBV27 and TRBJ1-1, with 8 bases fitting TRBD1. The CDR3 is made up of 15 amino acids. The junction had 4 bases not matched to a gene; V was cut back by 2 bases and J by 2 bases. CDR1 and CDR2 from the germline V gene are MNHEY and SMNVEV (reference sequence). The CDR3 is CASSLQGAGNTEAFF. CDR3 nucleotide sequence: TGTGCCAGCAGTTTACAGGGGGCTGGAAACACTGAAGCTTTCTTT.

This sequence joins TRBV29-1 and TRBJ2-2; 11 nucleotides agree with TRBD2. Germline V gives CDR1 SQVTM, CDR2 ANQGSEA. The CDR3 has 14 amino acids. V dropped 5 bases and J dropped 1; count of bases not matched to a gene: 0. The CDR3 DNA sequence: TGCAGCGTTACTAGCGGGGGGAACACCGGGGAGCTGTTTTTT. Amino acid sequence: CSVTSGGNTGELFF.

This clonotype was detected a few times. The chain has TRBV20-1 and TRBJ1-4, with TRBD1 as a possible D gene (6 bases). Germline-derived CDR1 and CDR2 are DFQATT and SNEGSKA (reference sequence). V dropped 0 bases and J dropped 2 bases, with 22 bases sitting between them. The CDR3 loop spans 19 amino acids. CDR3 DNA sequence: TGCAGTGCTAGAGAAACAGGGAGGGTTTCCATTAGGACTAATGAAAAACTGTTTTTT. Amino acids: CSARETGRVSIRTNEKLFF.

A few counts support this clonotype. This chain uses TRBV20-1 with TRBJ2-1, with D maybe TRBD2 (6 bases). Trimming removed 3 bases from V and 0 bases from J, with 9 bases in between. CDR3 length: 14 amino acids. CDR1 is DFQATT, CDR2 SNEGSKA, per germline (reference sequence). CDR3 nucleotides: TGCAGTGCTAGCGGGAGTGCCTCCTACAATGAGCAGTTCTTC. It specifies CSASGSASYNEQFF.

The chain carries TRBV6-1 and TRBJ2-5; TRBD1 agrees at 7 bases. CDR3 length: 14 amino acids. V was clipped by 6 bases and J by 2 bases; unmatched bases: 6. The germline V gene has CDR1 MNHNS and CDR2 SASEGT. CDR3 sequence: CASRPTGVQETQYF. CDR3 nucleotides: TGTGCCAGCAGACCCACAGGGGTACAAGAGACCCAGTACTTC.

The rearrangement links TRBV27 to TRBJ1-1, with a weak D call TRBD1 (6 bases). CDR3 size: 15 residues. Germline CDR1 MNHEY, CDR2 SMNVEV (reference sequence). The ends were cut back, 2 bases at V and 4 bases at J, with 14 bases in the middle. The DNA for the CDR3 is TGTGCCAGCAGTTTAGCGGGGGCTGCTGGCACTGAAGCTTTCTTT. Protein sequence: CASSLAGAAGTEAFF.

This clonotype was seen a handful of times. The chain employs TRBV12-3 or TRBV12-4 and TRBJ2-5, with D tentatively TRBD2 (6 bases). The J call is doubtful: the DNA matches TRBJ2-1 better. The CDR3 sequence is 14 residues long. Written as DNA, the CDR3 is TGTGCCAGCAGTCCGCGGACTACGTTCAATGAGCAGTTCTTC. Translated: CASSPRTTFNEQFF.

The chain links TRBV7-9 to TRBJ2-5, with D unclear. There are 14 residues in the CDR3. Trimming shortened V by 2 bases and J by 3 bases, and 10 bases separated the two germline ends. Germline CDR1 and CDR2: SEHNR and FQNEAQ (reference sequence). The CDR3: CASSLLKPEETQYF. CDR3 coding DNA: TGTGCCAGCAGCTTATTAAAACCGGAAGAGACCCAGTACTTC.

This clonotype has a handful of counts. J is TRBJ1-2 and V is TRBV20-1; tentative D call: TRBD1 (5 bases). CDR1 DFQATT and CDR2 SNEGSKA come from the germline V gene (reference sequence). This CDR3 has 14 residues. V was pared by 1 base and J by 6 bases, with 15 bases between. The CDR3 DNA follows: TGCAGTGCTAGAGGGGGCGGCAGATTCGATGGCTACACCTTC. Translated: CSARGGGRFDGYTF.

The table lists this clonotype with a few counts. The CDR3 here is CASSSGQPNTEAFF. CDR3 coding DNA: TGTGCCAGCAGCTCGGGACAGCCGAACACTGAAGCTTTCTTT. The rearrangement uses TRBV13 and TRBJ1-1; 7 nucleotides match TRBD1. The V gene's germline CDR1 is PRHDT and CDR2 FYEKMQ (reference sequence). With V trimmed by 4 bases and J by 1 base, 3 bases remained unmatched. CDR3 length: 14 residues.

There are a few counts of this clonotype. The chain employs TRBV4-1 and TRBJ2-1; no reliable D call. The CDR3 is 16 amino acids. Germline V CDR1 and CDR2: MGHRA, YSYEKL. The germline V and J ends were trimmed by 1 base and 0 bases, with 10 bases remaining between them. The CDR3 DNA follows: TGCGCCAGCAGCCAAGTGGCGTCGAGCTCCTACAATGAGCAGTTCTTC. It specifies CASSQVASSSYNEQFF.

This clonotype was seen a few times. The V call is TRBV12-3 or TRBV12-4, the J call TRBJ2-1, with a tentative D call TRBD2 (6 bases). There are 14 residues in the CDR3. The V and J ends lost 6 bases and 5 bases respectively, with 14 bases between them. This chain's CDR3 is CASSPRDWNNEQFF. In DNA, the CDR3 is TGTGCCAGCAGCCCACGGGACTGGAACAATGAGCAGTTCTTC.

This rearrangement joins TRBV5-1 to TRBJ2-3; 9 bases fit TRBD1. The germline gives CDR1 SGHRS, CDR2 YFSETQ. V lost 6 bases to trimming and J lost 0 bases; unmatched junction nucleotides: 5. CDR3 length: 15 amino acids. In DNA, the CDR3 is TGCGCCAGCACCGGGACAGGGAAGAGCACAGATACGCAGTATTTT. Its protein product is CASTGTGKSTDTQYF.

The chain recombines TRBV5-1 with TRBJ2-4; D is undetermined. This CDR3 comprises 13 residues. The V gene lost 2 bases and the J gene lost 6 bases, with 9 bases spanning the gap. The germline CDR1 and CDR2 sequences are SGHRS and YFSETQ. CDR3 residues: CASSFTPANIQYF. CDR3 in DNA: TGCGCCAGCAGCTTCACGCCGGCAAACATTCAGTACTTC.

The chain joins TRBV20-1 to TRBJ2-3; weak D call: TRBD2 (5 bases). CDR1 and CDR2 (germline): DFQATT, SNEGSKA (reference sequence). V lost 2 bases to trimming and J lost 2 bases, with 8 bases between them. The CDR3 covers 13 residues. CDR3 in DNA: TGCAGTGCTAGAAGGGAGAACACAGATACGCAGTATTTT. Protein sequence: CSARRENTDTQYF.

This clonotype was counted between two and nine times. This chain joins TRBV4-3 and TRBJ2-5; maybe TRBD1 (6 bases). Trimming took 6 bases from V and 4 from J, leaving 12 bases between them. Germline values: CDR1 LGHNA, CDR2 YSLEER. This CDR3 is built from 13 residues. The DNA of the CDR3 is TGCGCCAGCAGTAACAGGGTCGGAGAGACCCAGTACTTC. Translation: CASSNRVGETQYF.

This clonotype turned up a few times. This chain connects TRBV6-5 to TRBJ1-2; possible D gene TRBD1, 5 bases. This CDR3 region has 15 residues. In germline, CDR1 is MNHEY, CDR2 SVGAGI. Trimming pared 3 bases from V and 1 base from J, leaving 12 bases between. This CDR3 is CASSYGKGVNYGYTF. The CDR3 DNA is TGTGCCAGCAGTTATGGGAAAGGGGTTAACTATGGCTACACCTTC.

In nucleotides, the CDR3 is TGCAGCGTTGATGGGACTAGCGGGAGTGATTACAATGAGCAGTTCTTC. Translated: CSVDGTSGSDYNEQFF. This chain links TRBV29-1 with TRBJ2-1; 14 bases are shared with TRBD2. The CDR3 loop spans 16 amino acids. Germline CDR1 is SQVTM and CDR2 is ANQGSEA. V was pared by 3 bases and J by 4 bases, with 5 bases of the junction left unmatched.

This clonotype was picked up a small number of times. V is TRBV7-8 and J is TRBJ1-2, with a possible D match to TRBD1 (5 bases). This CDR3 has 14 amino acids. Germline V gene sequence: CDR1 SGHVS, CDR2 FQNEAQ. Trimming removed 8 bases from V and 8 bases from J, with 21 bases in between. DNA of the CDR3: TGTGCCAGCCGATCTCTGCCCGGGGCTGAGGGCTACACCTTC. This gives the protein CASRSLPGAEGYTF.